This T cell receptor (beta chain) comes out of a study of OX40 agonist ivuxolimab in advanced cancers. Regarding the study in general: Ivuxolimab was a fully human IgG2 agonistic monoclonal antibody targeting the costimulatory receptor OX40 (CD134). Prior anti-PD-1, anti-PD-L1 or anti-CTLA-4 therapy was permitted, and checkpoint inhibitors had been received by about two fifths of dose-escalation patients. The point of sequencing TCRbeta in the periphery was to test whether ivuxolimab changed TCR sequence diversity and drove clonal T-cell expansion. Partial responses were achieved by three dose-escalation patients, of whom one had hepatocellular carcinoma and two had cutaneous melanoma. Of the roughly 54 patients in dose escalation, around 19 had hepatocellular carcinoma, some 15 had melanoma, 9 had renal cell carcinoma and 9 had head and neck cancer. In the dose-escalation cohort, 82.7% of patients were male, and the mean age was around 60 years with a range of roughly 23 to 79. The paper reports the monotherapy dose-escalation portion (N ≈ 50 patients) of the phase I ivuxolimab trial. Intravenous ivuxolimab was administered to patients every 2 weeks at six dose levels: 0.01, 0.1, 0.3, 1.5, 3 and 10 mg/kg. The paper's findings and limits, for the study overall: In the 0.1-3.0 mg/kg groups, partial responders had among the lowest normalized peripheral clonal expansion, particularly in CD8+ T cells. Which antigens the clonally expanded peripheral T cells were specific for was not determined. At doses from 0.1 to 3.0 mg/kg, clonal expansion was seen in both CD4+ and CD8+ blood T cells between baseline and week 6. After ivuxolimab, expanded clones were on average more numerous among CD8+ T cells than among CD4+ T cells. Low levels of normalized T-cell clonal expansion were also seen in some patients who did not respond.

To sequence the TCRbeta CDR3 region, genomic DNA was isolated from the sorted cells. The immunoSEQ Assay was used for sequencing of TCRbeta CDR3 regions. TCRdb obtained this table from immuneACCESS and retained in-frame rearrangements with V and J assigned. These tables miss some clones; where compared with another copy, unresolved V genes account for less than half of the shortfall, and the remainder is unexplained. The sample records tens of thousands of clones, around 83% of which are singletons. Together, the top ten hold around 0.7% of the sample. The trial excluded patients who had a history of autoimmune disease or who were on systemic immunosuppression. Peripheral blood for TCR sequencing was drawn from every dose cohort at baseline, at cycle 4 day 1 and at cycle 7 day 1. Samples came from an open-label, multicenter, first-in-human phase I dose-escalation trial of ivuxolimab. The trial enrolled adults with locally advanced or metastatic head and neck squamous cell, hepatocellular, melanoma or renal cell carcinoma. Before TCR sequencing, CD4+ and CD8+ T cells were separately sorted from peripheral blood.

The CDR3 numbers 12 residues from cysteine through phenylalanine. The sequence is cut down to CDR3 DNA, 36 bases in frame from base 1. The CDR1 and CDR2 encoded by the germline V gene (reference sequence) are SGHKS and YYEKEE. Compared with germline, V lacks 6 bases and J lacks 10 bases; bases without a gene match: 9. With regard to this clone: Its antigen target is currently unknown. Qualities for individual bases were not recorded, and no much larger clone is one base off.

This specimen was CD4+ or CD8+ T cells sorted from blood, taken in a trial of the OX40 agonist ivuxolimab. The sequence was obtained from an adult with an advanced solid tumor such as melanoma, head and neck, liver or kidney cancer. In this chain, TRBV5-5 is recombined with TRBJ1-1, with TRBD1 matching 7 junction bases. Here the CDR3 is given as CASIDGTGVAFF. The DNA sequence is as follows: TGTGCCAGCATCGATGGCACAGGGGTAGCTTTCTTT.